This T cell receptor (beta chain) was sequenced in a study of T cell responses to AZD1222 COVID-19 vaccine. Study results and limitations: None of the repertoires were sampled until the peak T cell response had passed. Epitopes outside B.1.351 and B.1.1.7 mutated regions reportedly drew nearly half of spike TCRs. White British donors predominated, females outnumbered males, and clonal diversity was possibly underestimated. Recipients of two AZD1222 doses showed rising Spike-specific TCR breadth and depth.

A note on this clone: Its specificity is unknown.

Germline assignment: CDR1 MNHEY and CDR2 SVGEGT. Germline trimming cut 5 bases from V and 9 bases from J; bases unmatched to any gene: 7. This CDR3 spans 15 amino acids. TCRdb's table, derived via immunoSEQ multiplex PCR, lists solely in-frame clones and lacks some. In the table there are 130,000 to 150,000 clones, approximately 89% of which are singletons. The specimen was peripheral blood, collected on day 0 of MenACWY control vaccination. This sequence was found in an adult in good health. This rearrangement joins TRBV6-2 or TRBV6-3 to TRBJ1-6; TRBD1 aligns across 10 bases. The CDR3 DNA follows: TGTGCCAGCAGTCACGGGACAGGGGTTGCTTCACCCCTCCACTTT. Its protein is CASSHGTGVASPLHF.